This T cell receptor beta chain was sequenced in a study of blood T cell repertoires in COVID-19. Overall study context: COVID-19 samples, acute and convalescent, were from the United States, Italy and Spain.

The CDR3 loop spans 15 amino acids. The V gene's germline CDR1 is MDHEN and CDR2 SYDVKM. V lost 6 bases and J lost 5; bases outside the gene matches: 7. In the original processing: Scientists estimated how many nucleated cells there were by amplifying reference gene primers. Profiling relied on immunoSEQ multiplex PCR, and the TCRdb table lists in-frame clones only, not all of them. The V and J calls and the clone size are those of that table, but D and trimming were determined from the DNA. The sample has hundreds of thousands of clones; approximately 92% are singletons. Ages ranged from 18 to 89 years, with residence in more than 20 US areas. What the recovered Cohort 3 donors had was two negative PCRs, clearance, or symptom resolution.

The sequencing input was PBMCs or T cells enriched from blood (not recorded which). This receptor was obtained from a man younger than 35 who had recovered from COVID-19. The J gene is TRBJ1-6, the V gene TRBV28; 7 positions match TRBD1. The CDR3 DNA is TGTGCCAGCAGGATACAGGGGAGGAATAATTCACCCCTCCACTTT. Protein sequence: CASRIQGRNNSPLHF.